The subject of this entry is one T cell receptor (beta chain). Its antigen is currently unknown. The sample is drawn from a study of cytomegalovirus exposure and HLA in healthy donors. Study as a whole: HLA-typed donors were the source of approximately 85 million unique TCRs held in an early data release.

The V gene's germline CDR1 is LNHDA and CDR2 SQIVND (reference sequence). This CDR3 contains 14 residues. Trimming took off 7 bases at V and 10 bases at J, with 22 bases between the two ends. The PCR employed 60 Vbeta primers together with 13 Jbeta primers. Generated by immunoSEQ multiplex PCR, the TCRdb table keeps only in-frame clones and is missing some. The sample has 80,000 to 100,000 clones; 74% are singletons. Whole-study findings and limits: Immune exposure information comprised only CMV serostatus. Earlier findings revealed that most TCR beta V segments proved productive either about 87% or about 30% of the time.

Sequencing was carried out using PBMCs. The rearrangement uses TRBV19 and TRBJ1-1, with D perhaps matching TRBD1 (6 bases). This receptor was obtained from a man aged 25-45 years in good health and CMV-seropositive. CDR3 in DNA: TGTGCCAGTACCCTCAAGGGGAGGGAAGGGGGAGCTTTCTTT. Translation gives CASTLKGREGGAFF. Together with reference TRBV19 and TRBJ1-1, the CDR3 gives the full variable domain: DGGITQSPKYLFRKEGQNVTLSCEQNLNHDAMYWYRQDPGQGLRLIYYSQIVNDFQKGDIAEGYSVSREKKESFPLTVTSAQKNPTAFYLCASTLKGREGGAFFGQGTRLTVV.